Below are 27 T cell receptor beta chains sequenced from a single sample in a study of cytomegalovirus exposure and HLA in healthy donors. Primers for the PCR totalled 60 Vbeta and 13 Jbeta. Assay: immunoSEQ multiplex PCR; the TCRdb copy retains only in-frame clones and omits some. This table has over 150,000 clones, approximately 77% appearing once. Sequencing was done on a sample of PBMCs. These receptors were obtained from a man aged 30 to 45 in good health and CMV-seropositive.

The rearrangement uses TRBV19 and TRBJ1-4; D is uncertain. There are 14 residues in the CDR3. The germline V gene encodes CDR1 LNHDA and CDR2 SQIVND (reference sequence). V gave up 8 bases and J gave up 0 bases, with 10 bases separating them. Here the CDR3 reads CASSRTATNEKLFF. In DNA form, the CDR3 reads TGTGCCAGTTCGCGCACCGCAACTAATGAAAAACTGTTTTTT.

J is TRBJ2-7 and V is TRBV5-1; 8 bases line up with TRBD1. The length of the CDR3 is 14 residues. In germline, CDR1 is SGHRS, CDR2 YFSETQ. Trimming took 4 bases from V and 3 from J; bases not matched to a gene: 6. CDR3 in amino acids: CASSTGTGDYEQYF. CDR3 DNA: TGCGCCAGCAGCACCGGGACAGGCGACTACGAGCAGTACTTC.

The sample holds a few counts of this clone. The rearrangement links TRBV28 to TRBJ2-3; 14 bases agree with TRBD2. From germline, CDR1 is MDHEN and CDR2 SYDVKM. V lost 5 bases, J lost 7 bases, and 5 bases stayed unmatched. This CDR3 comprises 15 residues. The CDR3 sequence: CASSLGLAGGYTQYF. The CDR3 nucleotides are TGTGCCAGCAGTCTCGGACTAGCGGGGGGATATACGCAGTATTTT. Looking up the rest from reference TRBV28 and TRBJ2-3 gives the full variable domain: DVKVTQSSRYLVKRTGEKVFLECVQDMDHENMFWYRQDPGLGLRLIYFSYDVKMKEKGDIPEGYSVSREKKERFSLILESASTNQTSMYLCASSLGLAGGYTQYFGPGTRLTVL.

The chain joins TRBV7-9 to TRBJ2-7, with D possibly TRBD1 on 6 matching bases. This CDR3 spans 15 amino acids. Trimming stripped 3 bases from V and 0 bases from J, with 12 bases between. Germline CDR1 is SEHNR and CDR2 is FQNEAQ (reference sequence). The CDR3 protein is CASSFVTGSSYEQYF. The CDR3 DNA follows: TGTGCCAGCAGCTTTGTCACAGGGAGCTCCTACGAGCAGTACTTC. The complete variable domain, with remaining parts taken from reference TRBV7-9 and TRBJ2-7, reads DTGVSQNPRHKITKRGQNVTFRCDPISEHNRLYWYRQTLGQGPEFLTYFQNEAQLEKSRLLSDRFSAERPKGSFSTLEIQRTEQGDSAMYLCASSFVTGSSYEQYFGPGTRLTVT.

This sequence joins TRBV2 and TRBJ1-5; 12 bases agree with TRBD1. The V gene's germline CDR1 is SNHLY and CDR2 FYNNEI. This CDR3 spans 15 amino acids. The J segment lost 6 bases and the V segment lost 6 bases, leaving 6 bases of the junction unmatched. CDR3 amino acids: CASRPGTGGSQPQHF. The CDR3, as DNA: TGTGCCAGCAGACCCGGGACAGGGGGCTCTCAGCCCCAGCATTTT. The full variable domain, its missing parts supplied by reference TRBV2 and TRBJ1-5, is EPEVTQTPSHQVTQMGQEVILRCVPISNHLYFYWYRQILGQKVEFLVSFYNNEISEKSEIFDDQFSVERPDGSNFTLKIRSTKLEDSAMYFCASRPGTGGSQPQHFGDGTRLSIL.

The rearrangement uses TRBV5-1 and TRBJ1-2; 10 bases map to TRBD1. From germline, CDR1 is SGHRS and CDR2 YFSETQ. The CDR3 is made up of 15 amino acids. With V trimmed by 2 bases and J by 6 bases, 7 bases remained unmatched. Here the CDR3 reads CASSFMTGGFDGYTF. The CDR3, as DNA: TGCGCCAGCAGCTTCATGACAGGGGGCTTCGATGGCTACACCTTC.

This clone was seen a handful of times. The J gene is TRBJ2-1, the V gene TRBV5-1; 7 bases line up with TRBD1. Trimming removed 2 bases from V and 6 bases from J; junction bases left unmatched: 8. The CDR3 covers 15 residues. Germline V lookup: CDR1 SGHRS, CDR2 YFSETQ. In nucleotides, the CDR3 is TGCGCCAGCAGCTTCCAGGGGGTCGAAGCCAATGAGCAGTTCTTC. Amino acid sequence: CASSFQGVEANEQFF.

The chain couples TRBV25-1 to TRBJ2-2; 7 bases map to TRBD2. The CDR3 contains 17 residues. The germline V gene encodes CDR1 MGHDK and CDR2 SYGVNS. V dropped 2 bases and J dropped 2; count of bases not matched to a gene: 8. The CDR3 bases are TGTGCCAGCAGTGAACTTGGGGAGGGGTACAACACCGGGGAGCTGTTTTTT. This encodes CASSELGEGYNTGELFF.

CDR3 in amino acids: CASSYREMTGELFF. The CDR3 coding sequence is TGTGCCAGCAGTTACAGGGAAATGACCGGGGAGCTGTTTTTT. V is TRBV27 and J is TRBJ2-2, with D maybe TRBD1 (6 bases). Trimming removed 4 bases at V and 5 bases at J, with 11 bases between. The CDR3 runs 14 residues. CDR1 is MNHEY, CDR2 SMNVEV, per germline (reference sequence).

This sequence joins TRBV4-1 and TRBJ1-1; 7 positions agree with TRBD1. V gave up 3 bases and J gave up 4 bases; unmatched junction bases: 8. CDR3 length: 15 residues. Germline V gene sequence: CDR1 MGHRA, CDR2 YSYEKL. CDR3 bases: TGCGCCAGCAGCCAGGAGACAGGGTTGAGCACTGAAGCTTTCTTT. It encodes CASSQETGLSTEAFF.

In its sample, this clone was seen once. This chain uses TRBV5-1 with TRBJ2-2; TRBD1 is a possible D gene (6 bases). In germline, CDR1 is SGHRS, CDR2 YFSETQ. Trimming stripped 5 bases from V and 4 bases from J, with 12 bases between. The CDR3 has 14 amino acids. CDR3 sequence (DNA): TGCGCCAGCAGTCTAGACAGGAGCACCGGGGAGCTGTTTTTT. This translates into CASSLDRSTGELFF.

The V call is TRBV7-9, the J call TRBJ1-1, with D unresolved. The V end lost 7 bases, the J end lost 11 bases, and 17 bases lay between the germline ends. CDR1 is SEHNR, CDR2 FQNEAQ, per germline (reference sequence). This CDR3 has 12 residues. Here the CDR3 reads CASNQESLNAFF. Written as DNA, the CDR3 is TGTGCCAGCAACCAGGAAAGCCTGAATGCTTTCTTT. Complete variable domain (other parts from reference TRBV7-9 and TRBJ1-1): DTGVSQNPRHKITKRGQNVTFRCDPISEHNRLYWYRQTLGQGPEFLTYFQNEAQLEKSRLLSDRFSAERPKGSFSTLEIQRTEQGDSAMYLCASNQESLNAFFGQGTRLTVV.

The rearrangement uses TRBV15 and TRBJ1-3; D gene ambiguous. Germline V gives CDR1 LNHNV, CDR2 YYDKDF (reference sequence). The CDR3 runs to 16 residues. V lost 0 bases to trimming and J lost 8 bases, with 17 bases between them. The CDR3 sequence: CATSREGLFSGDTIYF. The CDR3 DNA reads TGTGCCACCAGCAGAGAGGGCCTCTTCTCTGGCGACACCATATATTTT.

This clone was counted once. The rearrangement links TRBV30 to TRBJ1-1; weak D call: TRBD1 (5 bases). The V end lost 4 bases, the J end lost 3 bases, and 15 bases lay between the germline ends. Germline V gene data show CDR1 as GTSNPN and CDR2 as SVGIG (reference sequence). This CDR3 is 14 amino acids long. Written as DNA, the CDR3 is TGTGCCTGGACCCGGTTGCAGGGCGACACTGAAGCTTTCTTT. Its translation is CAWTRLQGDTEAFF.

This clone was counted only a few times. The chain recombines TRBV4-2 with TRBJ1-5, with 10 nucleotides matching TRBD1. This CDR3 contains 14 residues. With V trimmed by 3 bases and J by 8 bases, 4 bases remained unmatched. Germline V CDR1 and CDR2: LGHNA, YNFKEQ. The CDR3 DNA sequence: TGTGCCAGCAGCCAGGGACAGGGGTTGGAGCCCCAGCATTTT. Amino acids: CASSQGQGLEPQHF.

J is TRBJ1-3 and V is TRBV6-5; 7 nucleotides align to TRBD1. Trimming at V came to 6 bases and at J to 3 bases, leaving 8 bases not matched to a gene. The CDR3 loop spans 15 amino acids. In germline, CDR1 is MNHEY, CDR2 SVGAGI. The CDR3 sequence: CASRGLTGFGNTIYF. CDR3 in DNA: TGTGCCAGCAGGGGTTTGACAGGGTTTGGAAACACCATATATTTT.

The chain joins TRBV2 to TRBJ1-2; D perhaps matches TRBD1 (6 bases). With 1 base removed from V and 2 bases from J, the gap between germline ends came to 11 bases. CDR1 is SNHLY and CDR2 is FYNNEI in the germline V gene. The CDR3 has 15 residues. CDR3 protein: CASSEDWTVNYGYTF. Here the CDR3 DNA reads TGTGCCAGCAGTGAAGATTGGACAGTCAACTATGGCTACACCTTC. The variable domain in full, with the rest retrieved from reference TRBV2 and TRBJ1-2, is EPEVTQTPSHQVTQMGQEVILRCVPISNHLYFYWYRQILGQKVEFLVSFYNNEISEKSEIFDDQFSVERPDGSNFTLKIRSTKLEDSAMYFCASSEDWTVNYGYTFGSGTRLTVV.

This clone was detected a few times. This chain joins TRBV5-1 and TRBJ1-1; no firm D call. This CDR3 spans 13 amino acids. V lost 2 bases, J lost 1 base, and 6 bases lay in between. Germline V gene data show CDR1 as SGHRS and CDR2 as YFSETQ. CDR3 DNA sequence: TGCGCCAGCAGCTTTGAGGAGAACACTGAAGCTTTCTTT. Encoded protein: CASSFEENTEAFF.

This chain uses TRBV6-5 with TRBJ2-1, with TRBD1 matching over 8 bases. J was trimmed by 5 bases and V by 7 bases; bases with no gene match: 10. Germline assignment: CDR1 MNHEY and CDR2 SVGAGI. This CDR3 contains 15 residues. The CDR3 coding sequence is TGTGCCAGCATCGCAGGGGGCAAAGCCCACAATGAGCAGTTCTTC. Amino acids: CASIAGGKAHNEQFF.

This clone occurred a few times. The V call is TRBV7-2, the J call TRBJ2-3; D possibly corresponds to TRBD1 (6 bases). Trimming removed 4 bases from V and 4 bases from J, with 9 bases in between. CDR3 length: 13 amino acids. Germline CDR1 and CDR2: SGHTA and FQGNSA. The CDR3 DNA follows: TGTGCCAGCAGCTACTCAGGGGCAGATACGCAGTATTTT. It is translated as CASSYSGADTQYF.

The chain employs TRBV12-1 and TRBJ2-3; the table's D call of TRBD1 was not tested on the DNA. TRBV12-1 constitutes a pseudogene. This CDR3 contains 14 residues. The CDR3 sequence: CASSTGQGTDTQYF. CDR3 coding DNA: TGTGCCAGCAGCACAGGACAGGGGACAGATACGCAGTATTTT.

This clone was recorded a few times. The rearrangement uses TRBV4-1 and TRBJ2-2, with D possibly matching TRBD2 (6 bases). The germline V and J ends were trimmed by 2 bases and 6 bases, with 16 bases remaining between them. CDR1 and CDR2 from the germline V gene are MGHRA and YSYEKL. The CDR3 totals 16 residues. CDR3 amino acids: CASSQPGLPRPGELFF. CDR3 DNA: TGCGCCAGCAGCCAACCGGGACTTCCTCGCCCCGGGGAGCTGTTTTTT.

The chain uses TRBV5-4 and TRBJ2-1, with a possible D match to TRBD2 (7 bases). CDR1 is SGHNT and CDR2 is YYREEE in the germline V gene (reference sequence). The V end was cut by 2 bases, the J end by 5 bases, with 17 bases between. CDR3 length equals 16 residues. This CDR3 is CASSFLDGGDNNEQFF. The CDR3 region has the DNA TGTGCCAGCAGCTTTTTGGATGGGGGGGACAACAATGAGCAGTTCTTC. Drawing the rest from reference TRBV5-4 and TRBJ2-1, the complete variable domain is ETGVTQSPTHLIKTRGQQVTLRCSSQSGHNTVSWYQQALGQGPQFIFQYYREEENGRGNFPPRFSGLQFPNYSSELNVNALELDDSALYLCASSFLDGGDNNEQFFGPGTRLTVL.

This chain uses TRBV4-3 with TRBJ2-7, with 9 bases aligning to TRBD1. CDR3 size: 15 residues. Germline trimming cut 0 bases from V and 4 bases from J; bases unmatched to any gene: 4. Germline V gives CDR1 LGHNA, CDR2 YSLEER. The DNA of the CDR3 is TGCGCCAGCAGCCAAGACACAGGGGGCCGTTACGAGCAGTACTTC. It yields the protein CASSQDTGGRYEQYF.

The chain recombines TRBV5-4 with TRBJ2-7; 7 nucleotides line up with TRBD1. This CDR3 is built from 15 residues. CDR1 and CDR2 (germline): SGHNT, YYREEE (reference sequence). The junction had 5 bases not matched to a gene; V was cut back by 2 bases and J by 0 bases. CDR3 protein: CASSFRDRLSYEQYF. The CDR3 bases are TGTGCCAGCAGCTTCCGGGACAGACTCTCCTACGAGCAGTACTTC.

This sequence joins TRBV19 and TRBJ1-4; no definite D call. The CDR3 is made up of 14 amino acids. V was cut by 3 bases and J by 3 bases, with 8 bases left in between. From germline, CDR1 is LNHDA and CDR2 SQIVND (reference sequence). For the CDR3, the DNA is TGTGCCAGTAGTATCGGCGGAGCTAATGAAAAACTGTTTTTT. Amino acids: CASSIGGANEKLFF.

This chain links TRBV11-2 with TRBJ1-6; TRBD1 is a possible D gene (6 bases). Looked up from germline, CDR1 is SGHAT and CDR2 is FQNNGV. Trimming pared 6 bases from V and 9 bases from J, leaving 15 bases between. This CDR3 is 14 amino acids long. The chain's CDR3 is CASREQGLGSPLHF. Here the CDR3 DNA reads TGTGCCAGCAGGGAACAGGGATTAGGTTCACCCCTCCACTTT.